The sample holds one count of the clone carrying this T cell receptor (beta chain). Antigen: not known. Germline V gene sequence: CDR1 MNHNY, CDR2 SVGAGI (reference sequence). CDR3 length equals 19 residues. J lost 4 bases, V lost 0 bases, and 12 bases had no gene match. The sample is drawn from a study of T-cell memory formation after mild COVID-19. General study points: CD8+ contracting clones occupied EMRA, while CD4+ ones occupied mainly CM and EM.

One entry per CDR3 protein results from TCRdb running MiXCR on the 5' RACE reads. The sample includes hundreds of thousands of distinct CDR3 sequences, 16% of them seen just once. Sequencing used PBMCs or a T cell subset sorted from them (not recorded which). This sequence originates from a man aged 18 to 30 who had mild COVID-19 (a few samples of this study predate the infection). Cell type and time point are not known. The rearrangement joins TRBV6-6 to TRBJ2-3; 11 bases map to TRBD2. CDR3 bases: TGTGCCAGCAGTTACTCGATGGGTCTAGCGGGGGGCCGGGCAGATACGCAGTATTTT. It encodes CASSYSMGLAGGRADTQYF.